This T cell receptor (beta chain) is drawn from a study of OX40 agonist ivuxolimab in advanced cancers. V was clipped by 1 base and J by 2 bases, with 14 bases between them. This CDR3 is built from 16 residues. In germline, CDR1 is KGHSH, CDR2 LQKENI. To note about this clone: Antigen unknown.

Study-level findings and limits: Clones of CD4+ and CD8+ blood T cells grew by week 6 at doses of 0.1 to 3.0 mg/kg.

The repertoire was sequenced with immunoSEQ multiplex PCR; TCRdb's copy has only in-frame clones and lacks some. The sample records under 70,000 clones, approximately 84% being singletons. This TCR came from an adult with an advanced solid tumor such as melanoma, head and neck, liver or kidney cancer. The material was CD4+ or CD8+ T cells sorted from blood, obtained in a trial of the OX40 agonist ivuxolimab. The chain recombines TRBV18 with TRBJ1-2; D unclear. The CDR3: CASSPLGQDPNYGYTF. The DNA of the CDR3 is TGTGCCAGCTCACCACTTGGGCAGGACCCGAACTATGGCTACACCTTC.